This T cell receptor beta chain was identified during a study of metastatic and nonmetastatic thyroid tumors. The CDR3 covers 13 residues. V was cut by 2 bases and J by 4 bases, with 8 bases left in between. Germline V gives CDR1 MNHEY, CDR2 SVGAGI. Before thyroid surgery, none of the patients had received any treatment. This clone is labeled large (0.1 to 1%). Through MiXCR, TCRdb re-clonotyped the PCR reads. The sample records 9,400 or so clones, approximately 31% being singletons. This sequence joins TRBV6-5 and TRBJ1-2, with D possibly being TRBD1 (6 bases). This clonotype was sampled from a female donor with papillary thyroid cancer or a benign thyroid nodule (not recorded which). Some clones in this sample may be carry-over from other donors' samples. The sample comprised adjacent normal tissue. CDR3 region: CASSYKGVYGYTF. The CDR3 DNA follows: TGTGCCAGCAGTTACAAGGGGGTCTATGGCTACACCTTC.